These 18 T cell receptor beta chains were sequenced from one sample in a study of T cell changes during pregnancy in multiple sclerosis. Data came from immunoSEQ multiplex PCR; TCRdb stores just in-frame clones and leaves some out. Altogether 45,000 to 55,000 clones are present, around 90% being singletons, with the ten largest covering about 0.61%. Sample: CD4+ T cells from peripheral blood mononuclear cells, taken after pregnancy. The receptors derive from a female donor in good health, enrolled as a control in a pregnancy study.

V and J are TRBV7-9 and TRBJ2-5, with a tentative D call TRBD2 (7 bases). The V gene lost 4 bases and the J gene lost 4 bases, with 13 bases spanning the gap. The germline gives CDR1 SEHNR, CDR2 FQNEAQ (reference sequence). The CDR3 length is 14 residues. The DNA for the CDR3 is TGTGCCAGCAGCTCCCGCGGGGGCGGAGAGACCCAGTACTTC. Protein: CASSSRGGGETQYF.

This chain joins TRBV29-1 and TRBJ1-2, with 11 bases aligning to TRBD1. There are 13 residues in the CDR3. Germline V gene sequence: CDR1 SQVTM, CDR2 ANQGSEA. V shed 1 base and J 9 bases; nucleotides not matched to a gene: 4. The CDR3 is CSVEGTGGNSYTF. The CDR3 nucleotides read TGCAGCGTTGAAGGGACAGGGGGCAATAGCTACACCTTC.

The chain employs TRBV5-1 and TRBJ2-5; the D gene is possibly TRBD2 (6 bases). V lost 3 bases and J lost 1, with 13 bases in between. The CDR3 has 15 residues. Per germline, CDR1 SGHRS and CDR2 YFSETQ. CDR3 in amino acids: CASSSAGGLQETQYF. The CDR3 DNA follows: TGCGCCAGCAGCTCAGCGGGTGGTCTCCAAGAGACCCAGTACTTC. Variable domain in full (rest from reference TRBV5-1 and TRBJ2-5): KAGVTQTPRYLIKTRGQQVTLSCSPISGHRSVSWYQQTPGQGLQFLFEYFSETQRNKGNFPGRFSGRQFSNSRSEMNVSTLELGDSALYLCASSSAGGLQETQYFGPGTRLLVL.

This clone has a single count. V is TRBV6-1 and J is TRBJ1-2, with D possibly matching TRBD1 (5 bases). CDR1 and CDR2 from the germline V gene are MNHNS and SASEGT. The CDR3 contains 13 residues. V lost 5 bases to trimming and J lost 4 bases, with 11 bases between them. The chain's CDR3 is CASSFDSSYGYTF. CDR3 coding DNA: TGTGCCAGCAGTTTCGACAGCTCCTATGGCTACACCTTC.

The gene calls are TRBV6-1 and TRBJ1-2, with 7 bases lining up with TRBD1. V shed 4 bases, J shed 8 bases, and the junction held 4 bases outside the gene matches. The length of the CDR3 is 12 residues. Germline-derived CDR1 and CDR2 are MNHNS and SASEGT. In nucleotides, the CDR3 is TGTGCCAGCAGTGGACAGGGTCTGGGCTACACCTTC. Translation gives CASSGQGLGYTF.

The gene calls are TRBV9 and TRBJ1-1, with TRBD1 identical over 10 bases. Germline trimming cut 4 bases from V and 3 bases from J; bases unmatched to any gene: 9. The CDR3 covers 16 residues. Germline CDR1 is SGDLS and CDR2 is YYNGEE. Written as DNA, the CDR3 is TGTGCCAGCAGCCCCAGACAGGGGGCTGGTGACACTGAAGCTTTCTTT. Its protein product is CASSPRQGAGDTEAFF.

The genes are TRBV9 and TRBJ1-1, with 8 bases fitting TRBD1. The junction had 3 bases not matched to a gene; V was cut back by 5 bases and J by 9 bases. CDR1 and CDR2 (germline): SGDLS, YYNGEE. The CDR3 spans 11 residues. DNA for the CDR3: TGTGCCAGCAGAGGACAGGGAAAAGCTTTCTTT. As protein: CASRGQGKAFF. The variable domain in full, completed from reference TRBV9 and TRBJ1-1, reads DSGVTQTPKHLITATGQRVTLRCSPRSGDLSVYWYQQSLDQGLQFLIQYYNGEERAKGNILERFSAQQFPDLHSELNLSSLELGDSALYFCASRGQGKAFFGQGTRLTVV.

J is TRBJ2-7 and V is TRBV12-5; possible D gene TRBD1, 6 bases. Between the trimmed V and J ends, which lost 0 bases and 0 bases, there was a span of 18 bases. The CDR3 covers 18 residues. CDR1 is LGHNT and CDR2 is FRNRAP in the germline V gene. CDR3 protein: CASGLVPLGQTYSYEQYF. DNA for the CDR3: TGTGCTAGTGGTTTGGTACCCCTCGGACAGACCTACTCCTACGAGCAGTACTTC. Variable domain in full (rest from reference TRBV12-5 and TRBJ2-7): DARVTQTPRHKVTEMGQEVTMRCQPILGHNTVFWYRQTMMQGLELLAYFRNRAPLDDSGMPKDRFSAEMPDATLATLKIQPSEPRDSAVYFCASGLVPLGQTYSYEQYFGPGTRLTVT.

The chain employs TRBV9 and TRBJ2-7; possibly TRBD1 for D (6 bases). V lost 0 bases, J lost 4 bases, and 11 bases lay in between. This CDR3 contains 14 residues. Germline V CDR1 and CDR2: SGDLS, YYNGEE. CDR3 region: CASSVATGEYEQYF. The CDR3 DNA is TGTGCCAGCAGCGTAGCGACAGGAGAATACGAGCAGTACTTC.

The rearrangement joins TRBV5-1 to TRBJ1-3, with 9 bases that match TRBD1. This CDR3 spans 15 amino acids. Germline V CDR1 and CDR2: SGHRS, YFSETQ. The J segment lost 0 bases and the V segment lost 3 bases, leaving 1 base of the junction unmatched. Here the CDR3 DNA reads TGCGCCAGCAGCTGGGGACAGGGCTCTGGAAACACCATATATTTT. It translates to CASSWGQGSGNTIYF.

This clone came up once. The rearrangement joins TRBV28 to TRBJ2-5; TRBD2 matches 8 bases. The CDR3 is made up of 17 amino acids. Germline CDR1 is MDHEN and CDR2 is SYDVKM. The V gene end was trimmed by 3 bases and the J gene end by 4 bases; junction bases not matched to a gene: 13. The CDR3 sequence is CASSFYPRASGRETQYF. The CDR3 coding sequence is TGTGCCAGCAGTTTCTATCCCCGGGCAAGCGGGAGAGAGACCCAGTACTTC.

The DNA of the CDR3 is TGCGCCAGCAGCCGCCGCCCGGGACAGGTGGACGGCTACACCTTC. It codes for CASSRRPGQVDGYTF. The chain carries TRBV4-1 and TRBJ1-2; the match to TRBD1 covers 8 bases. Germline V gene lookup returns CDR1 MGHRA and CDR2 YSYEKL. The V gene end was trimmed by 4 bases and the J gene end by 8 bases; junction bases not matched to a gene: 12. The CDR3 runs 15 residues.

The chain is built from TRBV6-6 and TRBJ2-7; D is unclear. Per germline, CDR1 MNHNY and CDR2 SVGAGI (reference sequence). CDR3 length: 12 residues. The germline V and J ends were trimmed by 4 bases and 3 bases, with 7 bases remaining between them. The chain's CDR3 is CASSWAGYEQYF. Here the CDR3 DNA reads TGTGCCAGCAGTTGGGCCGGCTACGAGCAGTACTTC.

Only one count was recorded for this clone. V gene TRBV27 combines with J gene TRBJ2-3; no clear D gene. The CDR3 extends over 12 amino acids. Germline V gene sequence: CDR1 MNHEY, CDR2 SMNVEV (reference sequence). The V and J ends lost 6 bases and 6 bases respectively, with 10 bases between them. The DNA of the CDR3 is TGTGCCAGCAGCCCATCCGGGGATACGCAGTATTTT. Translated, it gives CASSPSGDTQYF.

The chain employs TRBV6-5 and TRBJ2-1; TRBD1 matches 7 bases. The length of the CDR3 is 13 residues. V gave up 6 bases and J gave up 5 bases; unmatched junction bases: 4. Germline V CDR1 and CDR2: MNHEY, SVGAGI. DNA for the CDR3: TGTGCCAGCAGCGGGACAGCAGACAATGAGCAGTTCTTC. The encoded protein is CASSGTADNEQFF.

CDR3 sequence reads: CASSSRLAGDQETQYF. In DNA, the CDR3 is TGTGCCAGCAGCTCCAGACTAGCGGGGGACCAAGAGACCCAGTACTTC. The chain couples TRBV11-2 to TRBJ2-5; 12 nucleotides align to TRBD2. The J segment lost 0 bases and the V segment lost 4 bases, leaving 3 bases of the junction unmatched. CDR1 and CDR2 (germline): SGHAT, FQNNGV. The CDR3 extends over 16 amino acids. Filled out from reference TRBV11-2 and TRBJ2-5, the complete variable domain reads EAGVAQSPRYKIIEKRQSVAFWCNPISGHATLYWYQQILGQGPKLLIQFQNNGVVDDSQLPKDRFSAERLKGVDSTLKIQPAKLEDSAVYLCASSSRLAGDQETQYFGPGTRLLVL.

This sequence joins TRBV4-1 and TRBJ1-2; unclear D gene. The CDR3 runs to 20 residues. The germline V gene encodes CDR1 MGHRA and CDR2 YSYEKL. V was cut by 2 bases and J by 4 bases, with 29 bases left in between. In DNA, the CDR3 is TGCGCCAGCAGCCAAATCGATCTCACACTATCCTCATCCCTCCTCTATGGCTACACCTTC. This gives the protein CASSQIDLTLSSSLLYGYTF.

The J gene is TRBJ2-7, the V gene TRBV27, with 7 bases lining up with TRBD2. Germline V lookup: CDR1 MNHEY, CDR2 SMNVEV (reference sequence). CDR3 length equals 16 residues. V was clipped by 4 bases and J by 2 bases; unmatched bases: 11. DNA for the CDR3: TGTGCCAGCAGTTGGCTCGCGGGAGAAATCCCCTACGAGCAGTACTTC. Translated: CASSWLAGEIPYEQYF.